This entry lists 24 T cell receptor beta chains sequenced from one sample in a study of blood T cells in healthy people across ages. A second PCR of 7 to 11 cycles used a sample-barcoded 5' primer and a J-beta primer mix. Using its own MiXCR run on the 5' RACE reads, TCRdb lists one record per CDR3 protein. This sample yields approximately 1.5 million distinct CDR3 sequences, of which approximately 43% are seen a single time; approximately 4.1% belongs to the top ten. The sequenced material came from blood. All receptors derive from a woman between 18 and 29 years old in good health.

The chain joins TRBV5-1 to TRBJ1-2; the match to TRBD1 covers 7 bases. V dropped 3 bases and J dropped 0; count of bases not matched to a gene: 11. In germline, CDR1 is SGHRS, CDR2 YFSETQ. This CDR3 has 17 residues. CDR3 in DNA: TGCGCCAGCAGCTCCTCATCCCCGGGACAGTCTAACTATGGCTACACCTTC. The encoded protein is CASSSSSPGQSNYGYTF. Together with reference TRBV5-1 and TRBJ1-2, the CDR3 gives the full variable domain: KAGVTQTPRYLIKTRGQQVTLSCSPISGHRSVSWYQQTPGQGLQFLFEYFSETQRNKGNFPGRFSGRQFSNSRSEMNVSTLELGDSALYLCASSSSSPGQSNYGYTFGSGTRLTVV.

This chain uses TRBV11-2 with TRBJ2-3; a possible D gene is TRBD1 (6 bases). The CDR3 is 16 residues long. Germline V lookup: CDR1 SGHAT, CDR2 FQNNGV. V was clipped by 1 base and J by 4 bases, with 15 bases between them. The CDR3 DNA follows: TGTGCCAGCAGCTTAGGACCGAACAGGGTGGCAGATACGCAGTATTTT. This gives the protein CASSLGPNRVADTQYF. The full variable domain, with the rest looked up from reference TRBV11-2 and TRBJ2-3, is EAGVAQSPRYKIIEKRQSVAFWCNPISGHATLYWYQQILGQGPKLLIQFQNNGVVDDSQLPKDRFSAERLKGVDSTLKIQPAKLEDSAVYLCASSLGPNRVADTQYFGPGTRLTVL.

This chain connects TRBV20-1 to TRBJ2-1; a possible D gene is TRBD2 (5 bases). This CDR3 region has 12 residues. Trimming left V 6 bases short and J 5 bases short, with 11 bases between. Per the germline V gene, CDR1 is DFQATT and CDR2 is SNEGSKA (reference sequence). DNA for the CDR3: TGCAGTGCCAAGAGGGCTCACAATGAGCAGTTCTTC. Its protein product is CSAKRAHNEQFF.

The chain couples TRBV7-9 to TRBJ1-2; no definite D call. The CDR3 contains 15 residues. The V end was cut by 6 bases, the J end by 2 bases, with 16 bases between. Per germline, CDR1 SEHNR and CDR2 FQNEAQ (reference sequence). DNA for the CDR3: TGTGCCAGCAGTCACGGTCTTACACGAAACTATGGCTACACCTTC. Its translation is CASSHGLTRNYGYTF. Filled out from reference TRBV7-9 and TRBJ1-2, the complete variable domain reads DTGVSQNPRHKITKRGQNVTFRCDPISEHNRLYWYRQTLGQGPEFLTYFQNEAQLEKSRLLSDRFSAERPKGSFSTLEIQRTEQGDSAMYLCASSHGLTRNYGYTFGSGTRLTVV.

The genes are TRBV29-1 and TRBJ1-2; D unresolved. From germline, CDR1 is SQVTM and CDR2 ANQGSEA. The ends were cut back, 3 bases at V and 4 bases at J, with 12 bases in the middle. The CDR3 extends over 13 amino acids. This CDR3 reads CSVDWGWSYGYTF. The CDR3 DNA follows: TGCAGCGTTGATTGGGGTTGGAGCTATGGCTACACCTTC.

In its sample, this clonotype was seen a few times. V and J are TRBV7-2 and TRBJ2-4, with D possibly TRBD2 on 5 matching bases. The CDR3 sequence is 16 residues long. The V and J ends lost 1 base and 0 bases respectively, with 10 bases between them. Germline V gene sequence: CDR1 SGHTA, CDR2 FQGNSA. The CDR3 nucleotides are TGTGCCAGCAGCTTAGAGAGCGGTTTAGCCAAAAACATTCAGTACTTC. Protein product: CASSLESGLAKNIQYF.

The gene calls are TRBV16 and TRBJ2-5, with D possibly TRBD1 on 5 matching bases. The DNA matches TRBJ2-7 better at its end, which makes the J call doubtful. The CDR3 has 13 amino acids. Germline-derived CDR1 and CDR2 are KGHSY and FQNENV. The CDR3 DNA reads as TGTGCCAGCAGCTCGACACAGGCGTACGAGCAGTACTTC. It specifies CASSSTQAYEQYF.

This chain links TRBV2 with TRBJ2-3; D may match TRBD1 or TRBD2 (5 bases each). This CDR3 spans 12 amino acids. V was trimmed by 7 bases and J by 6 bases, leaving 11 bases between them. The germline CDR1 and CDR2 sequences are SNHLY and FYNNEI. CDR3 in amino acids: CASKPGADTQYF. The CDR3 DNA reads as TGTGCCAGCAAACCCGGGGCCGATACGCAGTATTTT.

This clonotype was seen just once. This chain joins TRBV7-9 and TRBJ2-2; perhaps D is TRBD1 or TRBD2 (5 bases each). From germline, CDR1 is SEHNR and CDR2 FQNEAQ (reference sequence). This CDR3 is built from 12 residues. The germline V and J ends were trimmed by 4 bases and 11 bases, with 11 bases remaining between them. The CDR3 loop is CASSWDRPELFF. In nucleotides, the CDR3 is TGTGCCAGCAGCTGGGACCGCCCCGAGCTGTTTTTT.

The table lists this clonotype with a few counts. V and J are TRBV27 and TRBJ2-1; the match to TRBD1 covers 8 bases. J lost 2 bases, V lost 2 bases, and 2 bases had no gene match. The CDR3 is 15 residues long. Germline-derived CDR1 and CDR2 are MNHEY and SMNVEV (reference sequence). The CDR3 DNA is TGTGCCAGCAGTTTACGGGGACAGGCCTACAATGAGCAGTTCTTC. This codes for CASSLRGQAYNEQFF.

The chain is built from TRBV29-1 and TRBJ2-5; possible D gene TRBD2, 5 bases. Trimming removed 2 bases from V and 4 bases from J, with 8 bases in between. In germline, CDR1 is SQVTM, CDR2 ANQGSEA. The CDR3 totals 12 residues. The CDR3 region is CSVESEGETQYF. The CDR3 coding sequence is TGCAGCGTTGAATCAGAGGGAGAGACCCAGTACTTC.

This clonotype has more than one count but fewer than ten. The rearrangement links TRBV7-2 to TRBJ1-1; D unresolved. Germline assignment: CDR1 SGHTA and CDR2 FQGNSA. The length of the CDR3 is 17 residues. V was clipped by 5 bases and J by 1 base, with 20 bases between them. The CDR3: CASSPQREGEGNTEAFF. CDR3 nucleotides: TGTGCCAGCAGCCCCCAACGGGAGGGAGAAGGGAACACTGAAGCTTTCTTT.

The table lists this clonotype with many counts. The chain carries TRBV7-9 and TRBJ1-2; 7 bases match TRBD1. The CDR3 runs to 13 residues. J was trimmed by 6 bases and V by 2 bases; bases with no gene match: 3. The V gene's germline CDR1 is SEHNR and CDR2 FQNEAQ (reference sequence). In DNA form, the CDR3 reads TGTGCCAGCAGCTTACGACAGGGAGATGGCTACACCTTC. Translating gives CASSLRQGDGYTF.

The chain is built from TRBV12-3 or TRBV12-4 and TRBJ2-7; tentative D call: TRBD1 (6 bases). The CDR3 contains 13 residues. Trimming took off 6 bases at V and 1 base at J, with 10 bases between the two ends. This CDR3 is CASRRQESYEQYF. Here the CDR3 DNA reads TGTGCCAGCAGGCGACAGGAGTCCTACGAGCAGTACTTC.

The J gene is TRBJ2-1, the V gene TRBV7-9, with 7 positions matching TRBD2. The CDR3 extends over 15 amino acids. V lost 6 bases and J lost 5; bases outside the gene matches: 10. Germline V gives CDR1 SEHNR, CDR2 FQNEAQ (reference sequence). CDR3 nucleotide sequence: TGTGCCAGCAGTCGGCTAGCGGAGCCGAACAATGAGCAGTTCTTC. Its translation: CASSRLAEPNNEQFF.

The chain carries TRBV9 and TRBJ2-1; D call uncertain. Germline V CDR1 and CDR2: SGDLS, YYNGEE. The CDR3 is 15 amino acids. Trimming stripped 2 bases from V and 8 bases from J, with 17 bases between. The CDR3 reads CASSVRILGIDEQFF. CDR3 bases: TGTGCCAGCAGCGTCCGAATACTGGGAATCGATGAGCAGTTCTTC.

This clonotype was seen a handful of times. V and J are TRBV20-1 and TRBJ2-5; D is unresolved. The germline V gene encodes CDR1 DFQATT and CDR2 SNEGSKA (reference sequence). V dropped 0 bases and J dropped 5 bases, with 13 bases sitting between them. The CDR3 spans 14 residues. CDR3: CSARDGQDQETQYF. CDR3 nucleotide sequence: TGCAGTGCTAGAGATGGCCAGGATCAGGAGACCCAGTACTTC.

J is TRBJ1-1 and V is TRBV18, with D unresolved. The CDR3 is made up of 13 amino acids. Germline values: CDR1 KGHSH, CDR2 LQKENI. V was clipped by 7 bases and J by 0 bases, with 9 bases between them. This chain's CDR3 is CASLEGMNTEAFF. The CDR3 region has the DNA TGTGCCAGCTTGGAAGGAATGAACACTGAAGCTTTCTTT.

V usage is TRBV3-1 and J usage is TRBJ1-1, with D perhaps TRBD1 (5 bases). The CDR3 is 14 amino acids. CDR1 LGHDT and CDR2 YNNKEL come from the germline V gene (reference sequence). V shed 3 bases and J shed 8 bases, with 16 bases lying between them. The CDR3 DNA reads TGTGCCAGCAGCCATACGACAGAAGCGGCCGAAGCTTTCTTT. Its protein product is CASSHTTEAAEAFF.

This clonotype has just a few counts. The V call is TRBV20-1, the J call TRBJ2-4; D ambiguous. Germline-derived CDR1 and CDR2 are DFQATT and SNEGSKA (reference sequence). Trimming removed 0 bases at V and 13 bases at J, with 13 bases between. The CDR3 totals 12 residues. Written as DNA, the CDR3 is TGCAGTGCTAGAGATCTCGCCTTGGACCAGTACTTC. Its protein is CSARDLALDQYF.

The rearrangement uses TRBV14 and TRBJ2-4; a possible D gene is TRBD1 (5 bases). The J call is uncertain, as TRBJ2-5 better fits the DNA end. In germline, CDR1 is SGHDN, CDR2 FVKESK. The CDR3 consists of 12 residues. For the CDR3, the DNA is TGTGCCAGCAGCCCAGGGAAGTGGACCCAGTACTTC. Translation: CASSPGKWTQYF.

The chain uses TRBV12-3 or TRBV12-4 and TRBJ1-6; no reliable D call. Trimming took 2 bases from V and 9 from J, leaving 11 bases between them. The length of the CDR3 is 14 residues. The CDR3 coding sequence is TGTGCCAGCAGTTTAAGAGGGTTGGGTTCACCCCTCCACTTT. The encoded protein is CASSLRGLGSPLHF.

The V gene is TRBV7-9, the J gene TRBJ2-1, with TRBD2 identical over 7 bases. After removal of 4 bases from V and 12 bases from J, the junction contained 9 bases not matched to a gene. The germline V gene has CDR1 SEHNR and CDR2 FQNEAQ (reference sequence). The CDR3 spans 13 residues. Here the CDR3 DNA reads TGTGCCAGCAGCTACGGGACTAATATAGTGCAGTTCTTC. Translation gives CASSYGTNIVQFF. Using reference TRBV7-9 and TRBJ2-1 for the parts outside the CDR3, the full variable domain is DTGVSQNPRHKITKRGQNVTFRCDPISEHNRLYWYRQTLGQGPEFLTYFQNEAQLEKSRLLSDRFSAERPKGSFSTLEIQRTEQGDSAMYLCASSYGTNIVQFFGPGTRLTVL.

J is TRBJ2-3 and V is TRBV7-9, with 11 bases that match TRBD2. This CDR3 is built from 15 residues. V dropped 4 bases and J dropped 3; count of bases not matched to a gene: 3. The germline V gene has CDR1 SEHNR and CDR2 FQNEAQ (reference sequence). The CDR3 here is CASSWLAGGTDTQYF. The CDR3 DNA is TGTGCCAGCAGCTGGCTAGCGGGGGGAACAGATACGCAGTATTTT.